This note documents a single T cell receptor beta chain sequence. Its antigen is not known. The data derive from a study of CD8+ T cells in alopecia areata. Study summary: Each day, treated patients took oral tofacitinib twice, at 5 to 10 mg per dose.

Treatment here: oral pan-JAK inhibitor, 5-10 mg twice daily. Obtained from alopecia areata patients were lesional scalp punch biopsies along with peripheral blood. Whole-study results and caveats: Within the top 100, expanded CD8+ clones significantly decreased with tofacitinib, as did scalp clonality. A great number of expanded lesional clones endured in scalp and blood during tofacitinib.

Following RNA extraction, reverse transcription yielded cDNA that acted as the sequencing template. Measured with immunoSEQ multiplex PCR; TCRdb has only the in-frame clones, and not every one. Of 120,000 to 150,000 clones listed, about 86% were seen once; the top ten hold under 15%. Germline V gives CDR1 SQVTM, CDR2 ANQGSEA. The CDR3 consists of 14 residues. The rearrangement uses TRBV29-1 and TRBJ1-1, with TRBD1 identical over 7 bases. The receptor's source is a human donor with alopecia areata. The source material was CD8+ T cells sorted from blood, sampled at week 4, from a patient treated with tofacitinib. The DNA for the CDR3 is TGCACCAACGGGCCTACAGGGGAAGACACTGAAGCTTTCTTT. Its translation: CTNGPTGEDTEAFF. The full variable domain, its missing parts supplied by reference TRBV29-1 and TRBJ1-1, is SAVISQKPSRDICQRGTSLTIQCQVDSQVTMMFWYRQQPGQSLTLIATANQGSEATYESGFVIDKFPISRPNLTFSTLTVSNMSPEDSSIYLCTNGPTGEDTEAFFGQGTRLTVV.